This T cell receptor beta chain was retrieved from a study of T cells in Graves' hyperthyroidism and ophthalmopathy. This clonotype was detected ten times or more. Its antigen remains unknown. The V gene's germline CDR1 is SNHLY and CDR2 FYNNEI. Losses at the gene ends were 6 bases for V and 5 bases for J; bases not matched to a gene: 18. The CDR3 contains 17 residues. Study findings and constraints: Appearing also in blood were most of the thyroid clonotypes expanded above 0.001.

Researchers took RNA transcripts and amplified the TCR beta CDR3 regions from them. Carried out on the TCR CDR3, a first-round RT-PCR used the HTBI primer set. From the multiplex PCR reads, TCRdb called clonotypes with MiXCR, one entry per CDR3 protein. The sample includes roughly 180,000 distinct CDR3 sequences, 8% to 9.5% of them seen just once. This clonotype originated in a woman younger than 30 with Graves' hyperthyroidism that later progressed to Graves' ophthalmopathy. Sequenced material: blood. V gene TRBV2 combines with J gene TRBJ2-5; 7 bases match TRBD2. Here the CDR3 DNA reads TGTGCCAGCAGGAAAGGGACTAACCAACCCATTGTGGAGACCCAGTACTTC. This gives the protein CASRKGTNQPIVETQYF.